A selection of T cell receptor beta chains follows, all from one sample in a study of graft-versus-host responses after intestinal transplantation. Sequenced by immunoSEQ multiplex PCR; TCRdb stores in-frame clones only, minus some. Of around 100,000 clones listed, about 92% are singletons. These receptors' antigens are unknown. The material was unstimulated CD8+ T cells sorted from spleen or lymph node cells, obtained before transplant. The source is a human donor who was the organ donor for an intestinal transplant. The CDR3 runs from the conserved cysteine through the conserved F or W. The D gene is left open where the match is weak. Expanded clones get a size class; other rows say once, few or many, or leave the size out.

j_gene: TRBJ1-5; abundance: NA; d_gene: TRBD1; len: 17; v_gene: TRBV4-1; CDR3aa: CASSQEWTGGNNQPQHF; CDR3nt: TGCGCCAGCAGCCAAGAGTGGACAGGGGGCAATAATCAGCCCCAGCATTTT
j_gene: TRBJ2-2; abundance: NA; d_gene: TRBD2; len: 16; v_gene: TRBV5-1; CDR3aa: CASSLGRLAGAGELFF; CDR3nt: TGCGCCAGCAGCTTGGGCCGACTAGCGGGCGCCGGGGAGCTGTTTTTT
j_gene: TRBJ1-5; abundance: NA; d_gene: NA; len: 16; v_gene: TRBV13; CDR3aa: CASSNPDTPHSQPQHF; CDR3nt: TGTGCCAGCAGCAACCCAGACACCCCGCACAGTCAGCCCCAGCATTTT
j_gene: TRBJ1-1; abundance: NA; d_gene: NA; len: 10; v_gene: TRBV2; CDR3aa: CARLGVRAFF; CDR3nt: TGTGCCAGGTTGGGCGTGAGGGCTTTCTTT
j_gene: TRBJ2-7; abundance: NA; d_gene: NA; len: 12; v_gene: TRBV29-1; CDR3aa: CSVVSPTGEQYF; CDR3nt: TGCAGCGTTGTATCCCCCACTGGAGAGCAGTACTTC
j_gene: TRBJ1-1; abundance: NA; d_gene: NA; len: 16; v_gene: TRBV5-1; CDR3aa: CASSLETSGMNTEAFF; CDR3nt: TGCGCCAGCAGCTTAGAAACATCCGGGATGAACACTGAAGCTTTCTTT
j_gene: TRBJ1-4; abundance: NA; d_gene: NA; len: 14; v_gene: TRBV27; CDR3aa: CASSSRQAYEKLFF; CDR3nt: TGTGCCAGCAGTTCCCGACAGGCCTACGAAAAACTGTTTTTT
j_gene: TRBJ2-7; abundance: NA; d_gene: TRBD2; len: 18; v_gene: TRBV5-4; CDR3aa: CASSRGTSGRNRAYEQYF; CDR3nt: TGTGCCAGCAGCCGAGGGACTAGCGGGAGGAACAGGGCCTACGAGCAGTACTTC
j_gene: TRBJ2-5; abundance: NA; d_gene: TRBD2; len: 15; v_gene: TRBV6-5; CDR3aa: CASRHYLAGVETQYF; CDR3nt: TGTGCCAGCAGGCACTATTTAGCGGGAGTAGAGACCCAGTACTTC
j_gene: TRBJ2-1; abundance: NA; d_gene: TRBD2; len: 15; v_gene: TRBV5-1; CDR3aa: CASSYAGGPGNEQFF; CDR3nt: TGCGCCAGCAGTTATGCGGGAGGGCCAGGCAATGAGCAGTTCTTC
j_gene: TRBJ1-6; abundance: NA; d_gene: NA; len: 13; v_gene: TRBV27; CDR3aa: CASSFWGNSPLHF; CDR3nt: TGTGCCAGCAGTTTTTGGGGGAATTCACCCCTCCACTTT
j_gene: TRBJ1-1; abundance: few; d_gene: TRBD1; len: 13; v_gene: TRBV6-6; CDR3aa: CASSYSTGPEAFF; CDR3nt: TGTGCCAGCAGTTACTCGACAGGGCCTGAAGCTTTCTTT
j_gene: TRBJ2-7; abundance: NA; d_gene: NA; len: 14; v_gene: TRBV7-9; CDR3aa: CASSPRASSYEQYF; CDR3nt: TGTGCCAGCAGCCCCAGGGCCAGCTCCTACGAGCAGTACTTC
j_gene: TRBJ2-6; abundance: NA; d_gene: NA; len: 13; v_gene: TRBV28; CDR3aa: CASSLGEANVLTF; CDR3nt: TGTGCCAGCAGTTTGGGGGAGGCCAACGTCCTGACTTTC
j_gene: TRBJ2-1; abundance: NA; d_gene: NA; len: 11; v_gene: TRBV10-2; CDR3aa: CASSEGEEQFF; CDR3nt: TGCGCCAGCAGTGAGGGGGAGGAGCAGTTCTTC
j_gene: TRBJ1-1; abundance: NA; d_gene: NA; len: 15; v_gene: TRBV7-2; CDR3aa: CASSSPFLGNTEAFF; CDR3nt: TGTGCCAGCAGCTCCCCTTTTTTGGGGAACACTGAAGCTTTCTTT
j_gene: TRBJ2-7; abundance: NA; d_gene: TRBD2; len: 13; v_gene: TRBV27; CDR3aa: CASSLAGGYEQYF; CDR3nt: TGTGCCAGCAGTTTAGCGGGAGGGTACGAGCAGTACTTC
j_gene: TRBJ2-3; abundance: NA; d_gene: TRBD1; len: 16; v_gene: TRBV4-2; CDR3aa: CASSQRGQGNADTQYF; CDR3nt: TGTGCCAGCAGCCAACGGGGACAGGGGAACGCAGATACGCAGTATTTT
j_gene: TRBJ2-7; abundance: NA; d_gene: TRBD2; len: 19; v_gene: TRBV4-1; CDR3aa: CASSQGTSGPFRSSYEQYF; CDR3nt: TGCGCCAGCAGCCAAGGGACTAGCGGACCTTTTAGGTCGTCCTACGAGCAGTACTTC
j_gene: TRBJ1-3; abundance: NA; d_gene: NA; len: 13; v_gene: TRBV5-1; CDR3aa: CASSLDSGNTIYF; CDR3nt: TGCGCCAGCAGCTTGGACTCTGGAAACACCATATATTTT
j_gene: TRBJ1-1; abundance: NA; d_gene: TRBD1; len: 14; v_gene: TRBV6-1; CDR3aa: CASSEDRGWTEAFF; CDR3nt: TGTGCCAGCAGTGAAGACAGGGGGTGGACTGAAGCTTTCTTT
j_gene: TRBJ2-4; abundance: NA; d_gene: NA; len: 14; v_gene: TRBV6-5; CDR3aa: CASSQSSAKNIQYF; CDR3nt: TGTGCCAGCAGTCAGAGTTCAGCCAAAAACATTCAGTACTTC
j_gene: TRBJ1-5; abundance: NA; d_gene: NA; len: 13; v_gene: TRBV27; CDR3aa: CASSLGVNQPQHF; CDR3nt: TGTGCCAGCAGTTTGGGAGTTAATCAGCCCCAGCATTTT
j_gene: TRBJ2-1; abundance: NA; d_gene: TRBD2; len: 15; v_gene: TRBV19; CDR3aa: CASSMSGSTINEQFF; CDR3nt: TGTGCCAGTAGTATGAGCGGGAGTACAATCAATGAGCAGTTCTTC
j_gene: TRBJ1-5; abundance: NA; d_gene: NA; len: 14; v_gene: TRBV11-2; CDR3aa: CASSSRQGNQPQHF; CDR3nt: TGTGCCAGCAGCTCTCGACAGGGCAATCAGCCCCAGCATTTT
j_gene: TRBJ1-1; abundance: NA; d_gene: TRBD1; len: 12; v_gene: TRBV6-5; CDR3aa: CATRQGLTEAFF; CDR3nt: TGTGCCACTAGACAGGGTCTCACTGAAGCTTTCTTT
j_gene: TRBJ2-7; abundance: NA; d_gene: NA; len: 14; v_gene: TRBV28; CDR3aa: CASSLGQTSYEQYF; CDR3nt: TGTGCCAGCAGTTTAGGGCAGACCTCCTACGAGCAGTACTTC
j_gene: TRBJ2-7; abundance: NA; d_gene: TRBD2; len: 14; v_gene: TRBV2; CDR3aa: CASLRTSGKYEQYF; CDR3nt: TGTGCCAGCCTTAGGACTAGCGGGAAATACGAGCAGTACTTC
j_gene: TRBJ2-7; abundance: NA; d_gene: TRBD2; len: 15; v_gene: TRBV19; CDR3aa: CASSTRRGGPYEQYF; CDR3nt: TGTGCCAGTAGTACACGACGGGGGGGGCCCTACGAGCAGTACTTC
j_gene: TRBJ2-6; abundance: NA; d_gene: NA; len: 13; v_gene: TRBV30; CDR3aa: CAPPRSGANVLTF; CDR3nt: TGTGCCCCCCCGCGATCTGGGGCCAACGTCCTGACTTTC
j_gene: TRBJ2-1; abundance: NA; d_gene: TRBD2; len: 16; v_gene: TRBV7-8; CDR3aa: CASSLRGAGAYNEQFF; CDR3nt: TGTGCCAGCAGCTTGAGGGGAGCGGGAGCCTACAATGAGCAGTTCTTC
j_gene: TRBJ2-6; abundance: NA; d_gene: NA; len: 18; v_gene: TRBV9; CDR3aa: CASSPPQGSYSGANVLTF; CDR3nt: TGTGCCAGCAGCCCCCCCCAGGGGTCCTACTCTGGGGCCAACGTCCTGACTTTC
j_gene: TRBJ1-2; abundance: NA; d_gene: TRBD1; len: 17; v_gene: TRBV7-9; CDR3aa: CASSLGGQEGSNYGYTF; CDR3nt: TGTGCCAGCAGCTTAGGGGGACAGGAGGGATCCAACTATGGCTACACCTTC
j_gene: TRBJ2-4; abundance: NA; d_gene: NA; len: 12; v_gene: TRBV9; CDR3aa: CASSAANGIQYF; CDR3nt: TGTGCCAGCAGCGCGGCCAATGGTATTCAGTACTTC
j_gene: TRBJ1-1; abundance: NA; d_gene: NA; len: 13; v_gene: TRBV29-1; CDR3aa: CSVRIGAVPEAFF; CDR3nt: TGCAGCGTTCGGATTGGGGCAGTCCCTGAAGCTTTCTTT
j_gene: TRBJ2-5; abundance: once; d_gene: NA; len: 15; v_gene: TRBV7-8; CDR3aa: CASSSLGRGGETQYF; CDR3nt: TGTGCCAGCAGCTCCCTCGGGAGAGGAGGAGAGACCCAGTACTTC
j_gene: TRBJ2-7; abundance: NA; d_gene: TRBD1; len: 15; v_gene: TRBV27; CDR3aa: CASSLSGTGLYEQYF; CDR3nt: TGTGCCAGCAGTTTATCCGGGACAGGGCTCTACGAGCAGTACTTC
j_gene: TRBJ2-7; abundance: NA; d_gene: NA; len: 14; v_gene: TRBV18; CDR3aa: CASSPLRDPHEQYF; CDR3nt: TGTGCCAGCTCACCACTCCGGGACCCCCACGAGCAGTACTTC
j_gene: TRBJ2-3; abundance: NA; d_gene: NA; len: 14; v_gene: TRBV4-1; CDR3aa: CASSQVSFTDTQYF; CDR3nt: TGCGCCAGCAGCCAAGTTAGTTTCACAGATACGCAGTATTTT
j_gene: TRBJ2-3; abundance: NA; d_gene: TRBD2; len: 16; v_gene: TRBV4-1; CDR3aa: CASSQVVAGVTDTQYF; CDR3nt: TGCGCCAGCAGCCAAGTCGTAGCGGGAGTCACAGATACGCAGTATTTT
j_gene: TRBJ1-1; abundance: NA; d_gene: NA; len: 15; v_gene: TRBV28; CDR3aa: CASSFGAVPNTEAFF; CDR3nt: TGTGCCAGCAGTTTTGGGGCGGTACCGAACACTGAAGCTTTCTTT
j_gene: TRBJ2-7; abundance: NA; d_gene: NA; len: 15; v_gene: TRBV5-1; CDR3aa: CASSPSQRLDWEQYF; CDR3nt: TGCGCCAGCAGCCCCTCTCAAAGACTAGACTGGGAGCAGTACTTC
j_gene: TRBJ2-5; abundance: NA; d_gene: NA; len: 14; v_gene: TRBV5-1; CDR3aa: CASSLGDIQETQYF; CDR3nt: TGCGCCAGCAGCTTGGGGGATATCCAAGAGACCCAGTACTTC
j_gene: TRBJ1-4; abundance: NA; d_gene: NA; len: 16; v_gene: TRBV12-5; CDR3aa: CASGLDRASSGWKLFF; CDR3nt: TGTGCTAGTGGTTTGGACAGGGCAAGCTCGGGGTGGAAACTGTTTTTT
j_gene: TRBJ2-1; abundance: NA; d_gene: NA; len: 14; v_gene: TRBV27; CDR3aa: CASSFGATYNEQFF; CDR3nt: TGTGCCAGCAGTTTCGGCGCTACATACAATGAGCAGTTCTTC
j_gene: TRBJ1-5; abundance: NA; d_gene: TRBD1; len: 17; v_gene: TRBV19; CDR3aa: CASSILRTGGFNQPQHF; CDR3nt: TGTGCCAGTAGTATTCTGAGGACAGGGGGCTTCAATCAGCCCCAGCATTTT
j_gene: TRBJ1-2; abundance: NA; d_gene: NA; len: 13; v_gene: TRBV27; CDR3aa: CASSRLGRDGYTF; CDR3nt: TGTGCCAGCTCACGCCTGGGCAGGGACGGCTACACCTTC
j_gene: TRBJ1-3; abundance: NA; d_gene: TRBD1; len: 16; v_gene: TRBV6-5; CDR3aa: CASSYSGTGTGNTIYF; CDR3nt: TGTGCCAGCAGTTACTCTGGGACAGGTACTGGAAACACCATATATTTT
j_gene: TRBJ1-1; abundance: NA; d_gene: TRBD1; len: 14; v_gene: TRBV27; CDR3aa: CASSLRRDSTEAFF; CDR3nt: TGTGCCAGCAGTTTACGGCGGGACAGCACTGAAGCTTTCTTT
j_gene: TRBJ1-2; abundance: NA; d_gene: NA; len: 13; v_gene: TRBV6-6; CDR3aa: CASSYSPGSGYTF; CDR3nt: TGTGCCAGCAGTTACTCACCGGGATCTGGCTACACCTTC
j_gene: TRBJ2-3; abundance: NA; d_gene: NA; len: 15; v_gene: TRBV29-1; CDR3aa: CSVAAIAPSTDTQYF; CDR3nt: TGCAGCGTTGCCGCTATAGCGCCTAGCACAGATACGCAGTATTTT
j_gene: TRBJ2-7; abundance: NA; d_gene: TRBD2; len: 15; v_gene: TRBV6-5; CDR3aa: CASGSGRGNNYEQYF; CDR3nt: TGTGCCAGTGGTTCCGGGCGGGGGAACAATTACGAGCAGTACTTC
j_gene: TRBJ1-1; abundance: NA; d_gene: NA; len: 14; v_gene: TRBV5-8; CDR3aa: CASSLDSGFTEAFF; CDR3nt: TGTGCCAGCAGCTTGGACAGTGGGTTTACTGAAGCTTTCTTT
j_gene: TRBJ1-1; abundance: NA; d_gene: NA; len: 15; v_gene: TRBV5-6; CDR3aa: CASSLGGVAYTEAFF; CDR3nt: TGTGCCAGCAGCTTGGGCGGGGTAGCTTACACTGAAGCTTTCTTT
j_gene: TRBJ2-7; abundance: NA; d_gene: TRBD1; len: 14; v_gene: TRBV27; CDR3aa: CASSPGTGGYEQYF; CDR3nt: TGTGCCAGCAGCCCCGGGACAGGGGGCTACGAGCAGTACTTC
j_gene: TRBJ1-5; abundance: NA; d_gene: NA; len: 14; v_gene: TRBV6-5; CDR3aa: CASSHNRGDQPQHF; CDR3nt: TGTGCCAGCAGCCACAACAGAGGCGATCAGCCCCAGCATTTT
j_gene: TRBJ2-6; abundance: NA; d_gene: NA; len: 14; v_gene: TRBV4-1; CDR3aa: CASSPVALANVLTF; CDR3nt: TGCGCCAGCAGCCCTGTCGCCCTGGCCAACGTCCTGACTTTC